The 18 T cell receptor beta chains below were found in one sample sequenced in a study of CD8+ T cells in alopecia areata. The sequencing template was cDNA reverse transcribed from extracted RNA. Clones were read by immunoSEQ multiplex PCR, and TCRdb kept only the in-frame ones, dropping some. The profile covers 200,000 to 250,000 clones, with 64% appearing a single time and more than 3.5% taken by the ten largest. Sample treatment: oral pan-JAK inhibitor, 5-10 mg twice daily. The specimen was CD4+ T cells sorted from blood, collected at week 4, from a patient treated with tofacitinib. These receptors were taken from a human donor with alopecia areata.

V is TRBV30 and J is TRBJ2-1, with D possibly being TRBD2 (6 bases). The V and J ends lost 2 bases and 10 bases respectively, with 12 bases between them. The CDR3 is made up of 12 amino acids. Germline V CDR1 and CDR2: GTSNPN, SVGIG (reference sequence). The CDR3 DNA reads as TGTGCCTGGAGTTCGACTAGTCAAGAGCAGTTCTTC. Translation gives CAWSSTSQEQFF.

This rearrangement joins TRBV29-1 to TRBJ1-1; 7 nucleotides align to TRBD1. J was trimmed by 10 bases and V by 6 bases; bases with no gene match: 11. CDR3 length equals 12 residues. CDR1 and CDR2 (germline): SQVTM, ANQGSEA. In nucleotides, the CDR3 is TGCAGCGTCCAGGAACCGGGACAGTTAGCTTTCTTT. Protein product: CSVQEPGQLAFF.

The chain is built from TRBV7-2 and TRBJ1-1; D is undetermined. In germline, CDR1 is SGHTA, CDR2 FQGNSA. This CDR3 contains 12 residues. V was clipped by 7 bases and J by 1 base, with 7 bases between them. The CDR3 loop reads CASTPRNTEAFF. The CDR3 nucleotides are TGTGCCAGCACCCCCAGGAACACTGAAGCTTTCTTT.

This clone has more than one count but fewer than ten. This chain joins TRBV5-6 and TRBJ2-3; perhaps TRBD1 as D (5 bases). This CDR3 has 17 residues. CDR1 SGHDT and CDR2 YYEEEE come from the germline V gene. V was shortened by 0 bases and J by 2 bases, with 16 bases between the two germline ends. CDR3 sequence reads: CASSLGTGPRNTDTQYF. CDR3 nucleotides: TGTGCCAGCAGCTTGGGTACAGGTCCCAGAAACACAGATACGCAGTATTTT.

V gene TRBV6-5 combines with J gene TRBJ1-2; D unclear. CDR1 is MNHEY, CDR2 SVGAGI, per germline. The CDR3 length is 15 residues. V was cut by 10 bases and J by 3 bases, with 21 bases left in between. Here the CDR3 reads CATRISWMADYGYTF. In nucleotides, the CDR3 is TGTGCCACCAGAATATCCTGGATGGCGGACTATGGCTACACCTTC.

This rearrangement joins TRBV4-3 to TRBJ1-6; perhaps TRBD1 as D (6 bases). The length of the CDR3 is 15 residues. Trimming removed 5 bases from V and 0 bases from J, with 8 bases in between. CDR1 and CDR2 from the germline V gene are LGHNA and YSLEER. CDR3 sequence (DNA): TGCGCCAGCAGCATACAGGGCTCCTATAATTCACCCCTCCACTTT. Amino acid sequence: CASSIQGSYNSPLHF.

This chain connects TRBV11-2 to TRBJ2-4; TRBD2 matches 7 bases. Germline CDR1 reads SGHAT; CDR2 reads FQNNGV. After removal of 8 bases from V and 2 bases from J, the junction contained 6 bases not matched to a gene. CDR3 length: 14 residues. This CDR3 is CASRDYGSKNIQYF. For the CDR3, the DNA is TGTGCCAGCCGGGACTATGGATCCAAAAACATTCAGTACTTC. The full variable domain, with the rest looked up from reference TRBV11-2 and TRBJ2-4, is EAGVAQSPRYKIIEKRQSVAFWCNPISGHATLYWYQQILGQGPKLLIQFQNNGVVDDSQLPKDRFSAERLKGVDSTLKIQPAKLEDSAVYLCASRDYGSKNIQYFGAGTRLSVL.

This chain joins TRBV9 and TRBJ2-1; no reliable D call. Germline V gene sequence: CDR1 SGDLS, CDR2 YYNGEE. The CDR3 is 12 residues long. Trimming pared 2 bases from V and 9 bases from J, leaving 9 bases between. CDR3 sequence (DNA): TGTGCCAGCAGCGTTGACGGAGCTGAGCAGTTCTTC. The encoded protein is CASSVDGAEQFF.

The chain joins TRBV5-6 to TRBJ1-2; D call uncertain. Trimming removed 4 bases from V and 8 bases from J, with 9 bases in between. The germline CDR1 and CDR2 sequences are SGHDT and YYEEEE. The CDR3 is 11 residues long. The CDR3 DNA sequence: TGTGCCAGCAGCACCTCGGACGGCTACACCTTC. It translates to CASSTSDGYTF.

About this clone itself: Other DNA sequences of this sample code for an identical CDR3. The gene calls are TRBV30 and TRBJ1-1, with D hard to call. Germline CDR1 reads GTSNPN; CDR2 reads SVGIG (reference sequence). This CDR3 contains 13 residues. Trimming removed 0 bases from V and 0 bases from J, with 5 bases in between. The CDR3 nucleotides are TGTGCCTGGAGTGTACAGCTGAACACTGAAGCTTTCTTT. The encoded protein is CAWSVQLNTEAFF.

The CDR3 nucleotides are TGTGCCAGCAGCCCTACGGCCCCTTCAGGCAATCAGCCCCAGCATTTT. Amino acids: CASSPTAPSGNQPQHF. The gene calls are TRBV5-5 and TRBJ1-5; no clear D gene. The germline gives CDR1 SGHKS, CDR2 YYEKEE (reference sequence). V was trimmed by 4 bases and J by 2 bases, leaving 16 bases between them. The CDR3 is 16 amino acids.

The rearrangement joins TRBV27 to TRBJ2-5; D gene unclear. Trimming removed 3 bases at V and 0 bases at J, with 5 bases between. Looked up from germline, CDR1 is MNHEY and CDR2 is SMNVEV (reference sequence). This CDR3 has 13 amino acids. CDR3 amino acids: CASSFTYQETQYF. The DNA for the CDR3 is TGTGCCAGCAGTTTTACGTACCAAGAGACCCAGTACTTC.

The CDR3 DNA reads as TGCGCCAGCAGCAGAACCGGGACAGGGGGCCTAAGTAATGAAAAACTGTTTTTT. It is translated as CASSRTGTGGLSNEKLFF. The V and J genes are TRBV5-1 and TRBJ1-4; TRBD1 agrees at 12 bases. The CDR3 consists of 18 residues. The V gene end was trimmed by 4 bases and the J gene end by 4 bases; junction bases not matched to a gene: 11. Germline V gene lookup returns CDR1 SGHRS and CDR2 YFSETQ.

This clone was counted between two and nine times. This chain links TRBV9 with TRBJ2-3; possible D gene TRBD1, 6 bases. Per germline, CDR1 SGDLS and CDR2 YYNGEE. V was trimmed by 0 bases and J by 2 bases, leaving 10 bases between them. There are 15 residues in the CDR3. The DNA of the CDR3 is TGTGCCAGCAGCGTAGAAGGGGGAAACACAGATACGCAGTATTTT. Its protein product is CASSVEGGNTDTQYF.

On this clone itself: One end of the junction fails to match germline, which may point to a read error. J is TRBJ1-2 and V is TRBV7-9; 7 bases align to TRBD1. The germline gives CDR1 SEHNR, CDR2 FQNEAQ (reference sequence). The CDR3 loop spans 12 amino acids. The CDR3 DNA follows: TGTGCCAGCAGCCCTAGGGGGCGCAACCCAAACTTC. As protein: CASSPRGRNPNF.

This clone was observed a few times. The chain couples TRBV6-6 to TRBJ1-1; D unclear. Between the trimmed V and J ends, which lost 8 bases and 5 bases, there was a span of 18 bases. The CDR3 totals 14 residues. Germline-derived CDR1 and CDR2 are MNHNY and SVGAGI (reference sequence). The CDR3, as DNA: TGTGCCAGCGAGGAGATTAGGGTCGGGACTGAAGCTTTCTTT. This translates into CASEEIRVGTEAFF.

This chain links TRBV9 with TRBJ1-2, with 11 bases aligning to TRBD1. This CDR3 spans 16 amino acids. Germline V gene data show CDR1 as SGDLS and CDR2 as YYNGEE. With V trimmed by 2 bases and J by 4 bases, 7 bases remained unmatched. CDR3 coding DNA: TGTGCCAGCAGCGTTGGACAGGGGGCAATCGGCTATGGCTACACCTTC. It specifies CASSVGQGAIGYGYTF. The full variable domain, completed using reference TRBV9 and TRBJ1-2, is DSGVTQTPKHLITATGQRVTLRCSPRSGDLSVYWYQQSLDQGLQFLIQYYNGEERAKGNILERFSAQQFPDLHSELNLSSLELGDSALYFCASSVGQGAIGYGYTFGSGTRLTVV.

The rearrangement joins TRBV27 to TRBJ2-7, with TRBD1 matching 8 bases. CDR3 length equals 13 residues. CDR1 and CDR2 from the germline V gene are MNHEY and SMNVEV (reference sequence). V lost 4 bases and J lost 2; bases outside the gene matches: 1. The DNA for the CDR3 is TGTGCCAGCAGTTCGGACAGGGCCTACGAGCAGTACTTC. It codes for CASSSDRAYEQYF.